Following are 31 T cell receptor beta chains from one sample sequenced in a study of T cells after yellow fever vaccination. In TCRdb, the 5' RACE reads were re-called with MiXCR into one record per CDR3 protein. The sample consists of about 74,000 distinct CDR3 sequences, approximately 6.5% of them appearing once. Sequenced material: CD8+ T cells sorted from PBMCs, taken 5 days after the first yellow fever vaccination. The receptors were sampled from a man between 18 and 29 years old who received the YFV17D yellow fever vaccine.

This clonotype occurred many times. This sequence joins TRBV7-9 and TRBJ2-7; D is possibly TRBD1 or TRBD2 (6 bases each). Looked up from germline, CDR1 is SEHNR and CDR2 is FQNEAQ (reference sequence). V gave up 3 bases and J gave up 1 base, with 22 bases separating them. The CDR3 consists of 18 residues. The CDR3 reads CASSFQTVRGGRSYEQYF. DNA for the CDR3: TGTGCCAGCAGCTTTCAAACGGTGCGTGGGGGGCGTTCCTACGAGCAGTACTTC.

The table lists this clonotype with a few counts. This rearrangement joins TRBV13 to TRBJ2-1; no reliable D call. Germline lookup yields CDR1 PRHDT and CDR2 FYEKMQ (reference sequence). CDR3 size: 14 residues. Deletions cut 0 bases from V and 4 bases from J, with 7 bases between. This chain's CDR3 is CASSLGGQYNEQFF. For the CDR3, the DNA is TGTGCCAGCAGCTTAGGGGGTCAATACAATGAGCAGTTCTTC.

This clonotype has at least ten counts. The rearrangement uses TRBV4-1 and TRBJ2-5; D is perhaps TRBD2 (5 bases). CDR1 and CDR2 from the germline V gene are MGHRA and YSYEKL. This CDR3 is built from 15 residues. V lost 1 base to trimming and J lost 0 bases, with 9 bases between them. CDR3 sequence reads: CASSQGERYQETQYF. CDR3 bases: TGCGCCAGCAGCCAAGGAGAGCGGTACCAAGAGACCCAGTACTTC.

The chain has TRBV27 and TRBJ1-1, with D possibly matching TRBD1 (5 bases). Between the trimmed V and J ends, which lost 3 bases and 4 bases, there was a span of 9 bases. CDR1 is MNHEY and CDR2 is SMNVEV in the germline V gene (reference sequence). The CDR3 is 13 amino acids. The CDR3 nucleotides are TGTGCCAGCAGTTTCGGGGGTCGCACTGAAGCTTTCTTT. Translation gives CASSFGGRTEAFF.

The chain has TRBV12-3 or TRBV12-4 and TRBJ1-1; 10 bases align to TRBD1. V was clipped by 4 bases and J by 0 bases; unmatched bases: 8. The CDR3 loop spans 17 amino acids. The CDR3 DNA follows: TGTGCCAGCAGTTACTCGGGACAGGGGCCATTGAACACTGAAGCTTTCTTT. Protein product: CASSYSGQGPLNTEAFF.

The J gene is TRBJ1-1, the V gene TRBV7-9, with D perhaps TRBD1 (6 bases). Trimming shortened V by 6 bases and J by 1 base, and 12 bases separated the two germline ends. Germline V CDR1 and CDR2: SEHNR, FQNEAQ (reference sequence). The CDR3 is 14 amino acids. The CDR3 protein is CASSSGERNTEAFF. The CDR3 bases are TGTGCCAGCAGTTCAGGGGAGCGGAACACTGAAGCTTTCTTT.

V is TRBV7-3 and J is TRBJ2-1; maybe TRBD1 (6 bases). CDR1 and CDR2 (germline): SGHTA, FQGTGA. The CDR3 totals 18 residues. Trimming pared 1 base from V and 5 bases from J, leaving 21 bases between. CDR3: CASSLKGPRGSLNNEQFF. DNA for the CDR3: TGTGCCAGCAGCTTAAAAGGGCCCAGGGGTTCCCTAAACAATGAGCAGTTCTTC.

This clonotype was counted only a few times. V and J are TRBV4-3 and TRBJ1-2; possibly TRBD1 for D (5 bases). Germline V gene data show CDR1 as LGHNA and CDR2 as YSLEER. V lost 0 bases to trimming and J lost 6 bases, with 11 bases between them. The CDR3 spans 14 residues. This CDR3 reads CASSQDQGADGYTF. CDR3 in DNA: TGCGCCAGCAGCCAAGATCAAGGGGCGGATGGCTACACCTTC.

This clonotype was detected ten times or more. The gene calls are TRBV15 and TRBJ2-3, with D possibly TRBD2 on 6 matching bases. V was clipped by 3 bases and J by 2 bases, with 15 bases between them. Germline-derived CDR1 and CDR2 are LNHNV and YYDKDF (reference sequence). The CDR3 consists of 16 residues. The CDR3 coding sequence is TGTGCCACCAGCAGCTCTGGAGGGCAGCTCACAGATACGCAGTATTTT. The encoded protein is CATSSSGGQLTDTQYF.

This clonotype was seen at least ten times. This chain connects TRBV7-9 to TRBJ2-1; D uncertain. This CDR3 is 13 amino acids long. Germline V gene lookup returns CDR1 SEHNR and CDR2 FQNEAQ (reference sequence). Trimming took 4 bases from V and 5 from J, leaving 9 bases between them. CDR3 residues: CASSSPPDNEQFF. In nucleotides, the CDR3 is TGTGCCAGCAGCTCACCTCCAGACAATGAGCAGTTCTTC.

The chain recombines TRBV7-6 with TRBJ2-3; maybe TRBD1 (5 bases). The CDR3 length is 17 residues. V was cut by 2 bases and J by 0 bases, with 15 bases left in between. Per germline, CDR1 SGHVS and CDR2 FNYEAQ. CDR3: CASSLMAGRGSTDTQYF. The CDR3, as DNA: TGTGCCAGCAGCTTAATGGCAGGGCGTGGGAGCACAGATACGCAGTATTTT. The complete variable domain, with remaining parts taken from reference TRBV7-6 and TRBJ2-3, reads GAGVSQSPRYKVTKRGQDVALRCDPISGHVSLYWYRQALGQGPEFLTYFNYEAQQDKSGLPNDRFSAERPEGSISTLTIQRTEQRDSAMYRCASSLMAGRGSTDTQYFGPGTRLTVL.

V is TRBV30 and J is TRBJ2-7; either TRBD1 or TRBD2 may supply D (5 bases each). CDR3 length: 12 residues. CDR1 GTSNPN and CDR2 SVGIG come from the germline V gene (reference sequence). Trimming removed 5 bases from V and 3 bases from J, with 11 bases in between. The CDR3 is CAWGDGNYEQYF. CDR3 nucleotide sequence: TGTGCCTGGGGGGACGGGAACTACGAGCAGTACTTC.

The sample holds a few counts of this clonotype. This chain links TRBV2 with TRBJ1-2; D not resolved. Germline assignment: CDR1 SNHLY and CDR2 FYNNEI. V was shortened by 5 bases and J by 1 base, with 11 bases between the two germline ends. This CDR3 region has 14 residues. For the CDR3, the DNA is TGTGCCAGCAGTATGGACCTGTATAACTATGGCTACACCTTC. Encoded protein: CASSMDLYNYGYTF.

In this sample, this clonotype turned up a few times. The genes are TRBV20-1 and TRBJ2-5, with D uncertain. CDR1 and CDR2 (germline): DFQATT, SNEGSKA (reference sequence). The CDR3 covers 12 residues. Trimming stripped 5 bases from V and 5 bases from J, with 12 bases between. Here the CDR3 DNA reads TGCAGTGCTCGCCACGTTTGGGAGACCCAGTACTTC. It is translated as CSARHVWETQYF.

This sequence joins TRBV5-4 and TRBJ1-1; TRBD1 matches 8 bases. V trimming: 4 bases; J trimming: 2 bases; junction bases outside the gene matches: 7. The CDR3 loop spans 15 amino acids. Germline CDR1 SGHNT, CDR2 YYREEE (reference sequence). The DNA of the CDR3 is TGTGCCAGCAGCCCGGGGACAGGAGGAAACACTGAAGCTTTCTTT. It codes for CASSPGTGGNTEAFF.

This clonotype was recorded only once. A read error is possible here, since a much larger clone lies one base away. CDR3 sequence: CANSQDAGTGGEKLFF. For the CDR3, the DNA is TGTGCCAACAGCCAAGATGCGGGGACAGGGGGTGAAAAACTGTTTTTT. The rearrangement links TRBV4-2 to TRBJ1-4; 11 bases align to TRBD1. There are 16 residues in the CDR3. CDR1 is LGHNA, CDR2 YNFKEQ, per germline.

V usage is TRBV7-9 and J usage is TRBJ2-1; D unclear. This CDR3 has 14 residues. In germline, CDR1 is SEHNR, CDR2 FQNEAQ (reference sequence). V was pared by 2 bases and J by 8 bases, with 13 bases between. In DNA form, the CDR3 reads TGTGCCAGCAGCTTAACTAAGGGTCTGGATGAGCAGTTCTTC. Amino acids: CASSLTKGLDEQFF. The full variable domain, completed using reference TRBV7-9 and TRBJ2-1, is DTGVSQNPRHKITKRGQNVTFRCDPISEHNRLYWYRQTLGQGPEFLTYFQNEAQLEKSRLLSDRFSAERPKGSFSTLEIQRTEQGDSAMYLCASSLTKGLDEQFFGPGTRLTVL.

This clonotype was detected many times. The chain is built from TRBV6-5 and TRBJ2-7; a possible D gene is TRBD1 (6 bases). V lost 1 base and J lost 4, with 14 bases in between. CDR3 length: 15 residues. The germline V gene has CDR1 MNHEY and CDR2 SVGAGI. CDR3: CASSYWQGQSYEQYF. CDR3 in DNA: TGTGCCAGCAGTTACTGGCAGGGACAAAGTTACGAGCAGTACTTC.

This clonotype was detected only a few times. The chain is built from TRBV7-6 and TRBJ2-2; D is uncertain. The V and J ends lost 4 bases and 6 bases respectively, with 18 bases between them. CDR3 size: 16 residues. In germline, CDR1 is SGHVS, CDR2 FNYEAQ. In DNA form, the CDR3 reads TGTGCCAGCAGCTCGTCAGGTCCCCTAACGTCCGGGGAGCTGTTTTTT. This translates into CASSSSGPLTSGELFF.

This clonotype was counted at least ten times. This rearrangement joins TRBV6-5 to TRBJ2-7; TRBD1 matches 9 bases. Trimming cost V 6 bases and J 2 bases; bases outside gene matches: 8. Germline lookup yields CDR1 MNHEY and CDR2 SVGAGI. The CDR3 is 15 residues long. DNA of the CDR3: TGTGCCAGCAGAACCGGGACAGGGAGTCCCTACGAGCAGTACTTC. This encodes CASRTGTGSPYEQYF.

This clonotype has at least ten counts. CDR3 in DNA: TGTGCCAGCAGCCCCGGGCTGCCAGGCAATCAGCCCCAGCATTTT. It codes for CASSPGLPGNQPQHF. J is TRBJ1-5 and V is TRBV12-3 or TRBV12-4; D ambiguous. With 6 bases removed from V and 2 bases from J, the gap between germline ends came to 14 bases. The CDR3 consists of 15 residues.

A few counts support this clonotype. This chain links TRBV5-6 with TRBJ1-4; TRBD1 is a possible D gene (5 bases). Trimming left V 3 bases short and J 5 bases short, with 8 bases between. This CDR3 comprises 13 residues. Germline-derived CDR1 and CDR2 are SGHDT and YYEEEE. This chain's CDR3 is CASSSGGNEKLFF. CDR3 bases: TGTGCCAGCAGCTCCGGGGGGAATGAAAAACTGTTTTTT.

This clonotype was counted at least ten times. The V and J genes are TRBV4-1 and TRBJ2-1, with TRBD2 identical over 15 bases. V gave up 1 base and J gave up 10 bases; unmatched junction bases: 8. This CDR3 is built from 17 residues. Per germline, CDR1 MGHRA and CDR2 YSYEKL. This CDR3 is CASSQAWTSGGGGEQFF. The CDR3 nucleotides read TGCGCCAGCAGCCAAGCCTGGACTAGCGGGGGGGGAGGAGAGCAGTTCTTC.

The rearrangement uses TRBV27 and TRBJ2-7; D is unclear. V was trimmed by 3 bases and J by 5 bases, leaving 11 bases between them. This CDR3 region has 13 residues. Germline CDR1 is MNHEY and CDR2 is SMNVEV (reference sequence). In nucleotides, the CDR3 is TGTGCCAGCAGTTTCGACGTTTTCCACGAGCAGTACGTC. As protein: CASSFDVFHEQYV.

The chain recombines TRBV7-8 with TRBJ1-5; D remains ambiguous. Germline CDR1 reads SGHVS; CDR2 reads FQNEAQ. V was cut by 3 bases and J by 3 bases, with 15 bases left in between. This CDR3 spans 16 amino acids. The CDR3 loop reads CASSFLDWSPNQPQHF. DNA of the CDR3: TGTGCCAGCAGCTTTCTTGACTGGTCCCCCAATCAGCCCCAGCATTTT.

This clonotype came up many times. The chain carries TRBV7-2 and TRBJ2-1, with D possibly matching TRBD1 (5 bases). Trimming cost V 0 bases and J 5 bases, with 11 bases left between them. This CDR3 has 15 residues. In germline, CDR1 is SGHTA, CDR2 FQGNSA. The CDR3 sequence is CASSLAVYRNNEQFF. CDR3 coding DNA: TGTGCCAGCAGCTTAGCCGTTTACAGGAACAATGAGCAGTTCTTC.

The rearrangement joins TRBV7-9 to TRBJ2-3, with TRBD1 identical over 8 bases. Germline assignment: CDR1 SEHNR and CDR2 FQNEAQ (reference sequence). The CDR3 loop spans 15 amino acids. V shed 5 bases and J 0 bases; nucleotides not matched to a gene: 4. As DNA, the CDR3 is TGTGCCAGCAGCCAAGGGACAGGAAGCACAGATACGCAGTATTTT. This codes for CASSQGTGSTDTQYF.

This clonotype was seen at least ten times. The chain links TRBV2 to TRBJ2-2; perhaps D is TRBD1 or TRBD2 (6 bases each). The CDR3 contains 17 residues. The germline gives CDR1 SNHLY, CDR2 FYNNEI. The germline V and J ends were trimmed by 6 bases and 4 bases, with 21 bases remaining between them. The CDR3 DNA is TGTGCCAGCAGAACCAGGATCGGGGGCGCGACCACCGGGGAGCTGTTTTTT. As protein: CASRTRIGGATTGELFF. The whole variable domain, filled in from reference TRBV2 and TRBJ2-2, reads EPEVTQTPSHQVTQMGQEVILRCVPISNHLYFYWYRQILGQKVEFLVSFYNNEISEKSEIFDDQFSVERPDGSNFTLKIRSTKLEDSAMYFCASRTRIGGATTGELFFGEGSRLTVL.

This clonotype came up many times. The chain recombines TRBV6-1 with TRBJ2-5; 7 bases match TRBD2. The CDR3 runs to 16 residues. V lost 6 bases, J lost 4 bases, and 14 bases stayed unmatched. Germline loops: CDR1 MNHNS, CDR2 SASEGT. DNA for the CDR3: TGTGCCAGCAGAGATCCTGCGGGGGTTGATAGAGAGACCCAGTACTTC. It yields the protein CASRDPAGVDRETQYF.

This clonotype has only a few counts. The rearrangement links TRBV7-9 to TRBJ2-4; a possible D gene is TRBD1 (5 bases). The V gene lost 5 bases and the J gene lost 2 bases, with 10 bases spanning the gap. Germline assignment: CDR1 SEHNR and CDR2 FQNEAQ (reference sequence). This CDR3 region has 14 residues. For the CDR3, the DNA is TGTGCCAGCAGCCAGACAGATACCAAAAACATTCAGTACTTC. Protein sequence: CASSQTDTKNIQYF.

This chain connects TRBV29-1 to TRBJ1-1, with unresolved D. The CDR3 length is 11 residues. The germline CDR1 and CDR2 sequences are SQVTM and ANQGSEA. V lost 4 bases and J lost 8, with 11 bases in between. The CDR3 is CSVVTGFEAFF. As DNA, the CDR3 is TGCAGCGTTGTCACGGGATTCGAAGCTTTCTTT.